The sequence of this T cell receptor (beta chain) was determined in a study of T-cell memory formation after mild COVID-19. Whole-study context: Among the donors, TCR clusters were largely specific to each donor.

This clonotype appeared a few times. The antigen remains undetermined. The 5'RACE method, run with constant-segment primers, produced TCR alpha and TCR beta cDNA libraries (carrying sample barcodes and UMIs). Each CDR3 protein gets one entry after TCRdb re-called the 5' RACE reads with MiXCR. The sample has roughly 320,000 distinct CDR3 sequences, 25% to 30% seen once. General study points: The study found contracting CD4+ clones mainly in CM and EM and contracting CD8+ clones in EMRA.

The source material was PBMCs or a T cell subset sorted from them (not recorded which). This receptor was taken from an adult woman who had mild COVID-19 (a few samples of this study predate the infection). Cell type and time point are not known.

In DNA, the CDR3 is TGTGCCAGTTGTGCCGGGACAGGCTCCTACGAGCAGTACTTC. Translating gives CASCAGTGSYEQYF. The chain is built from TRBV19 and TRBJ2-7; 8 bases fit TRBD1. Trimming removed 8 bases from V and 0 bases from J; junction bases left unmatched: 6. Per germline, CDR1 LNHDA and CDR2 SQIVND (reference sequence). The CDR3 is made up of 14 amino acids.